The rows below give T cell receptor beta chains drawn from one sample of a study of T cells in Graves' hyperthyroidism and ophthalmopathy. In TCRdb, the multiplex PCR reads were re-called with MiXCR into one record per CDR3 protein. The top ten hold approximately 37% of the sample, which has around 270,000 distinct CDR3 sequences, 15% to 20% seen once. Sequencing was performed on blood. All receptors derive from a man aged 45-60 years with Graves' ophthalmopathy. CDR3s include the opening cysteine and the closing phenylalanine or tryptophan. The order of the fields is J gene, clone size, V gene, D gene, CDR3 DNA, CDR3 protein. The D gene is left open where the match is weak. Clone sizes are given selectively: once, few, many, or a class where the clone is expanded.

j_gene: TRBJ2-2; abundance: NA; v_gene: TRBV20-1; d_gene: NA; CDR3nt: TGCAGTGCTAGAGCGGGACGGGAGCTCACCGGGGAGCTGTTTTTT; CDR3aa: CSARAGRELTGELFF
j_gene: TRBJ1-5; abundance: NA; v_gene: TRBV19; d_gene: TRBD1; CDR3nt: TGTGCCAGTACCACACAGGACAGGGGCAATCAGCCCCAGCATTTT; CDR3aa: CASTTQDRGNQPQHF
j_gene: TRBJ2-7; abundance: many; v_gene: TRBV5-1; d_gene: NA; CDR3nt: TGCGCCAGCAGCTTGGATGCAGGTAACTACGAGCAGTACTTC; CDR3aa: CASSLDAGNYEQYF
j_gene: TRBJ1-6; abundance: NA; v_gene: TRBV18; d_gene: TRBD1; CDR3nt: TGTGCCAGCTCATCGGACAGGGTTAATTCACCCCTCCACTTT; CDR3aa: CASSSDRVNSPLHF
j_gene: TRBJ1-2; abundance: NA; v_gene: TRBV6-5; d_gene: NA; CDR3nt: TGTGCCAGCAGTTTAGTCATGGCAGGGTTCGATCAGTCCAACTATGGCTACACCTTC; CDR3aa: CASSLVMAGFDQSNYGYTF
j_gene: TRBJ2-7; abundance: NA; v_gene: TRBV11-2; d_gene: NA; CDR3nt: TGTGCCAGCAGCCAAGATCGCGCAAGCCGACTACCCTACGAGCAGTACTTC; CDR3aa: CASSQDRASRLPYEQYF
j_gene: TRBJ2-3; abundance: many; v_gene: TRBV20-1; d_gene: NA; CDR3nt: TGCAGTGCTGGACCCGGGATGAGTGGAGATACGCAGTATTTT; CDR3aa: CSAGPGMSGDTQYF
j_gene: TRBJ2-5; abundance: few; v_gene: TRBV29-1; d_gene: NA; CDR3nt: TGCAGCGTTGATGAGGGGTGGGAGACCCAGTACTTC; CDR3aa: CSVDEGWETQYF
j_gene: TRBJ2-2; abundance: NA; v_gene: TRBV6-2/TRBV6-3; d_gene: TRBD1; CDR3nt: TGTGCCAGCAGTCCCGATGGGGGACAGATGAACACCGGGGAGCTGTTTTTT; CDR3aa: CASSPDGGQMNTGELFF
j_gene: TRBJ1-3; abundance: few; v_gene: TRBV5-8; d_gene: NA; CDR3nt: TGTGCCAGCAGCTTGGTCGAAGGGGCTGGAAACACCATATATTTT; CDR3aa: CASSLVEGAGNTIYF
j_gene: TRBJ2-1; abundance: few; v_gene: TRBV6-1; d_gene: TRBD2; CDR3nt: TGTGCCGTACAAGCGGGGAGCTCCTACAATGAGCAGTTCTTC; CDR3aa: CAVQAGSSYNEQFF
j_gene: TRBJ1-1; abundance: many; v_gene: TRBV5-1; d_gene: NA; CDR3nt: TGCGCCAGCAGCTTGGGCGACAGGCTTGATGACACTGAAGCTTTCTTT; CDR3aa: CASSLGDRLDDTEAFF
j_gene: TRBJ2-5; abundance: NA; v_gene: TRBV10-3; d_gene: NA; CDR3nt: TGTGCCAACGCACCAACCCCACAAGAGACCCAGTACTTC; CDR3aa: CANAPTPQETQYF
j_gene: TRBJ1-6; abundance: NA; v_gene: TRBV5-5; d_gene: NA; CDR3nt: TGTGCCAGCGGCCTGGGACCTCGGGAGTCGTCACCCCTCCACTTT; CDR3aa: CASGLGPRESSPLHF
j_gene: TRBJ2-7; abundance: many; v_gene: TRBV5-1; d_gene: NA; CDR3nt: TGCGCCAGCAGTTTGGACAGCCCAGAGAGGCAGTACTTC; CDR3aa: CASSLDSPERQYF
j_gene: TRBJ2-1; abundance: once; v_gene: TRBV2; d_gene: TRBD1; CDR3nt: TGTGCCAGCAAGATACAGGGGGATAATGGGAATGAGCAGTTCTTC; CDR3aa: CASKIQGDNGNEQFF
j_gene: TRBJ1-3; abundance: few; v_gene: TRBV5-4; d_gene: NA; CDR3nt: TGTGCCAGCAGCTCTGACTCGGATGGAAACACCATATATTTT; CDR3aa: CASSSDSDGNTIYF
j_gene: TRBJ1-5; abundance: many; v_gene: TRBV20-1; d_gene: NA; CDR3nt: TGCAGTGCTCCTCGGGGGGGTAATCAGCCCCAGCATTTT; CDR3aa: CSAPRGGNQPQHF
j_gene: TRBJ2-1; abundance: few; v_gene: TRBV9; d_gene: TRBD1; CDR3nt: TGTGCCAGCAGCACTCGTGGGACAGGGGAAACTAATGAGCAGTTCTTC; CDR3aa: CASSTRGTGETNEQFF
j_gene: TRBJ2-4; abundance: many; v_gene: TRBV2; d_gene: NA; CDR3nt: TGTGCCAGCAGTGACACGCAGGTAGCCAAAAACATTCAGTACTTC; CDR3aa: CASSDTQVAKNIQYF
j_gene: TRBJ2-7; abundance: few; v_gene: TRBV5-1; d_gene: TRBD1; CDR3nt: TGCGCCAGCAGCTTAGACAGGGGTTATTACGAGCAGTACTTC; CDR3aa: CASSLDRGYYEQYF
j_gene: TRBJ2-2; abundance: NA; v_gene: TRBV14; d_gene: NA; CDR3nt: TGTGCCAGCAGCCAGGCTAACACCGGGGAGCTGTTTTTT; CDR3aa: CASSQANTGELFF
j_gene: TRBJ2-3; abundance: few; v_gene: TRBV6-2/TRBV6-3; d_gene: NA; CDR3nt: TGTGCCAGCAGTTACCTCATCACAGATACGCAGTATTTT; CDR3aa: CASSYLITDTQYF
j_gene: TRBJ1-1; abundance: NA; v_gene: TRBV12-3/TRBV12-4; d_gene: NA; CDR3nt: TGTGCCAGCAGTTTATTTACAGGTCTGGGCACTGAAGCTTTCTTT; CDR3aa: CASSLFTGLGTEAFF
j_gene: TRBJ2-3; abundance: few; v_gene: TRBV6-1; d_gene: TRBD2; CDR3nt: TGTGCCAGCAGCCTTAGCGGGCGCGCAGATACGCAGTATTTT; CDR3aa: CASSLSGRADTQYF
j_gene: TRBJ2-3; abundance: NA; v_gene: TRBV6-2/TRBV6-3; d_gene: TRBD2; CDR3nt: TGTGCCAGCAGTGCCAGACTAGCGGGAGTTCCCACAGATACGCAGTATTTT; CDR3aa: CASSARLAGVPTDTQYF
j_gene: TRBJ2-7; abundance: NA; v_gene: TRBV5-1; d_gene: TRBD1; CDR3nt: TGCGCCAGCAGATCCGGGACAGGGGGCTCCTACGAGCAGTACTTC; CDR3aa: CASRSGTGGSYEQYF
j_gene: TRBJ2-1; abundance: NA; v_gene: TRBV10-3; d_gene: TRBD2; CDR3nt: TGTGCCATCAACCAAGGACTAGCGGGAGCCAATGAGCAGTTCTTC; CDR3aa: CAINQGLAGANEQFF
j_gene: TRBJ2-1; abundance: NA; v_gene: TRBV20-1; d_gene: TRBD2; CDR3nt: TGCGGTGCTAGTTCCTCGACTAGCGGGAGGAACAATGAGCAGTTCTTC; CDR3aa: CGASSSTSGRNNEQFF
j_gene: TRBJ2-1; abundance: NA; v_gene: TRBV20-1; d_gene: NA; CDR3nt: TGCAGTGCTCTGACAGACGGTGAGCAGTTCTTC; CDR3aa: CSALTDGEQFF
j_gene: TRBJ2-7; abundance: few; v_gene: TRBV10-2; d_gene: TRBD2; CDR3nt: TGCGCCAGCAGCGCAGCACTAGCGGGAGACTACGAGCAGTACTTC; CDR3aa: CASSAALAGDYEQYF
j_gene: TRBJ1-1; abundance: NA; v_gene: TRBV19; d_gene: NA; CDR3nt: TGTGCCAGTAGTATAGAGGGAAAGCCTACCTCTGAAGCTTTCTTT; CDR3aa: CASSIEGKPTSEAFF
j_gene: TRBJ2-6; abundance: NA; v_gene: TRBV29-1; d_gene: NA; CDR3nt: TGCAGCGTTGTCGACGTCTCCCCTGGGGCCAACGTCCTGACTTTC; CDR3aa: CSVVDVSPGANVLTF
j_gene: TRBJ1-2; abundance: NA; v_gene: TRBV10-3; d_gene: NA; CDR3nt: TGTGCCATCAGTGATGGGCAGGGCCGTGGCTACACCTTC; CDR3aa: CAISDGQGRGYTF
j_gene: TRBJ2-3; abundance: many; v_gene: TRBV7-2; d_gene: TRBD1; CDR3nt: TGTGCCAGCAGCCCGACAGGGACCACAGATACGCAGTATTTT; CDR3aa: CASSPTGTTDTQYF
j_gene: TRBJ2-7; abundance: few; v_gene: TRBV7-9; d_gene: TRBD1; CDR3nt: TGTGCCAGCAGCTTTTTCGGCAGGGGGATAGGCTACGAGCAGTACTTC; CDR3aa: CASSFFGRGIGYEQYF
j_gene: TRBJ2-3; abundance: NA; v_gene: TRBV9; d_gene: NA; CDR3nt: TGTGCCAGCAGCGAGGCCCCTGGCGGTAGCACAGATACGCAGTATTTT; CDR3aa: CASSEAPGGSTDTQYF
j_gene: TRBJ2-2; abundance: few; v_gene: TRBV6-1; d_gene: NA; CDR3nt: TGTGCCAGCAAACTCTTGAGCACCGGGGAGCTGTTTTTT; CDR3aa: CASKLLSTGELFF
j_gene: TRBJ1-2; abundance: many; v_gene: TRBV7-9; d_gene: TRBD1; CDR3nt: TGTGCCAGCAGCAGAAACCGGGACAGGGACTCTATCGATGGCTACACCTTC; CDR3aa: CASSRNRDRDSIDGYTF
j_gene: TRBJ2-7; abundance: many; v_gene: TRBV7-9; d_gene: NA; CDR3nt: TGTGCCAGCAGCTTAGGAGGAGGCTACTACGAGCAGTACTTC; CDR3aa: CASSLGGGYYEQYF
j_gene: TRBJ2-3; abundance: many; v_gene: TRBV28; d_gene: NA; CDR3nt: TGTGCCAGCAGGCCCGGCCTCAGCCCCACAGATACGCAGTATTTT; CDR3aa: CASRPGLSPTDTQYF
j_gene: TRBJ2-7; abundance: many; v_gene: TRBV3-1; d_gene: TRBD1; CDR3nt: TGTGCCAGCAGAAGGGACAGGGGCGAGCAGTACTTC; CDR3aa: CASRRDRGEQYF
j_gene: TRBJ1-1; abundance: many; v_gene: TRBV11-2; d_gene: TRBD1; CDR3nt: TGTGCCAGCAGACCGGACAGGGGGGTCACTGAAGCTTTCTTT; CDR3aa: CASRPDRGVTEAFF
j_gene: TRBJ2-3; abundance: many; v_gene: TRBV24-1; d_gene: TRBD2; CDR3nt: TGTGCCACCAGTGATGCCGAAGCGGGAGGCCAGAGGGATACGCAGTATTTT; CDR3aa: CATSDAEAGGQRDTQYF
j_gene: TRBJ2-3; abundance: NA; v_gene: TRBV24-1; d_gene: NA; CDR3nt: TGTGCCACCAGTGGGGGCCCTTCTAGCACAGATACGCAGTATTTT; CDR3aa: CATSGGPSSTDTQYF
j_gene: TRBJ1-6; abundance: NA; v_gene: TRBV18; d_gene: NA; CDR3nt: TGTGCCAGCTCACAGGCCGACAGCCGAAATTCACCCCTCCACTTT; CDR3aa: CASSQADSRNSPLHF
j_gene: TRBJ2-5; abundance: NA; v_gene: TRBV11-2; d_gene: NA; CDR3nt: TGTGCCAGCAGTTATGGGGGCAAGGGAGAGACCCAGTACTTC; CDR3aa: CASSYGGKGETQYF